These 24 T cell receptor beta chains originate from one sample sequenced in a study of identical twins. TCRdb processed the 5' RACE reads anew with MiXCR; each CDR3 protein has one entry. Here the sample spans around 490,000 distinct CDR3 sequences, roughly an eighth being singletons. This sample was shared with a second study, whose subject was yellow fever vaccine responses in identical twins.

Material: CD4+ T cells sorted from blood. Receptors were obtained from a woman aged 18-29 years in good health.

The V gene is TRBV14, the J gene TRBJ2-7; 10 bases agree with TRBD1. V shed 4 bases and J 2 bases; nucleotides not matched to a gene: 5. The CDR3 sequence is 15 residues long. CDR1 SGHDN and CDR2 FVKESK come from the germline V gene. The CDR3 region has the DNA TGTGCCAGCAGCCGAGGGACAGGGGAGACCTACGAGCAGTACTTC. This gives the protein CASSRGTGETYEQYF.

The chain employs TRBV2 and TRBJ2-3; D gene unclear. Germline lookup yields CDR1 SNHLY and CDR2 FYNNEI. V shed 4 bases and J shed 9 bases, with 11 bases lying between them. The CDR3 sequence is 12 residues long. This CDR3 is CASSARQQTQYF. The CDR3 coding sequence is TGTGCCAGCAGTGCTAGGCAGCAGACGCAGTATTTT.

The rearrangement links TRBV6-5 to TRBJ2-4, with 15 bases lining up with TRBD2. The CDR3 is 18 amino acids. V lost 1 base and J lost 1; bases outside the gene matches: 2. In germline, CDR1 is MNHEY, CDR2 SVGAGI. The CDR3 nucleotides are TGTGCCAGCAGTTACTGGACTAGCGGGAGGGAGGCCAAAAACATTCAGTACTTC. Residues: CASSYWTSGREAKNIQYF.

The gene calls are TRBV14 and TRBJ2-1; 11 bases line up with TRBD2. In germline, CDR1 is SGHDN, CDR2 FVKESK. The CDR3 contains 13 residues. V shed 1 base, J shed 13 bases, and the junction held 3 bases outside the gene matches. The CDR3 DNA reads as TGTGCCAGCAGCCAAGTGACTAGCGGGAATCAGTTCTTC. Its protein product is CASSQVTSGNQFF.

The chain links TRBV6-6 to TRBJ2-2, with unresolved D. The CDR3 consists of 12 residues. Deletions cut 7 bases from V and 5 bases from J, with 8 bases between. Germline V gives CDR1 MNHNY, CDR2 SVGAGI (reference sequence). CDR3 residues: CASNILTGELFF. CDR3 nucleotides: TGTGCCAGCAATATCCTGACCGGGGAGCTGTTTTTT.

This clonotype was seen many times. The chain links TRBV29-1 to TRBJ2-1; possibly TRBD1 for D (5 bases). CDR3 length: 13 residues. Trimming pared 6 bases from V and 5 bases from J, leaving 14 bases between. The germline gives CDR1 SQVTM, CDR2 ANQGSEA. CDR3 in amino acids: CSVRTRLDNEQFF. The CDR3 coding sequence is TGCAGCGTCAGGACAAGACTTGACAATGAGCAGTTCTTC.

The J gene is TRBJ2-3, the V gene TRBV25-1; 12 nucleotides agree with TRBD2. V shed 4 bases and J 1 base; nucleotides not matched to a gene: 0. The CDR3 is made up of 15 amino acids. Germline CDR1 is MGHDK and CDR2 is SYGVNS. The CDR3 loop reads CASSGTSGGTDTQYF. CDR3 DNA sequence: TGTGCCAGCAGTGGGACTAGCGGGGGCACAGATACGCAGTATTTT. The full variable domain, rest sourced from reference TRBV25-1 and TRBJ2-3, is EADIYQTPRYLVIGTGKKITLECSQTMGHDKMYWYQQDPGMELHLIHYSYGVNSTEKGDLSSESTVSRIRTEHFPLTLESARPSHTSQYLCASSGTSGGTDTQYFGPGTRLTVL.

This clonotype was seen a few times. The chain has TRBV6-5 and TRBJ2-7, with 8 bases aligning to TRBD1. Trimming at V came to 0 bases and at J to 3 bases, leaving 7 bases not matched to a gene. The CDR3 runs 16 residues. Germline-derived CDR1 and CDR2 are MNHEY and SVGAGI. This CDR3 is CASSYSGAGGHYEQYF. The CDR3 DNA reads as TGTGCCAGCAGTTACTCGGGGGCAGGGGGCCACTACGAGCAGTACTTC.

On this clonotype itself: At one end, the junction sequence differs from germline, possibly due to a read error. The chain combines TRBV6-2 or TRBV6-3 with TRBJ2-7, with 10 bases fitting TRBD2. The CDR3 runs 13 residues. Germline CDR1 reads MNHEY; CDR2 reads SVGEGT. This CDR3 is CASSSGRAVFLSF. Here the CDR3 DNA reads TGTGCCAGCAGTAGCGGGAGGGCGGTCTTCCTGAGCTTC.

This clonotype was seen a handful of times. This chain links TRBV28 with TRBJ2-1; 7 bases fit TRBD2. The trim removed 7 bases at V and 5 bases at J, leaving 14 bases unmatched. CDR1 is MDHEN and CDR2 is SYDVKM in the germline V gene. CDR3 length: 16 residues. The CDR3 reads CASTNQKGGGNNEQFF. In DNA, the CDR3 is TGTGCCAGCACCAATCAAAAGGGCGGGGGTAACAATGAGCAGTTCTTC. The complete variable domain, with remaining parts taken from reference TRBV28 and TRBJ2-1, reads DVKVTQSSRYLVKRTGEKVFLECVQDMDHENMFWYRQDPGLGLRLIYFSYDVKMKEKGDIPEGYSVSREKKERFSLILESASTNQTSMYLCASTNQKGGGNNEQFFGPGTRLTVL.

The chain employs TRBV15 and TRBJ2-5; 10 positions agree with TRBD1. Trimming removed 0 bases from V and 4 bases from J; junction bases left unmatched: 8. The CDR3 runs to 17 residues. Germline lookup yields CDR1 LNHNV and CDR2 YYDKDF (reference sequence). CDR3: CATSRDPGTGVRETQYF. CDR3 nucleotides: TGTGCCACCAGCAGAGATCCGGGGACAGGGGTCCGAGAGACCCAGTACTTC.

This clonotype was seen a few times. This chain uses TRBV20-1 with TRBJ1-2; the match to TRBD1 covers 7 bases. J gave up 3 bases and V 6 bases, and 4 bases lay outside the gene matches. This CDR3 is 12 amino acids long. The germline V gene has CDR1 DFQATT and CDR2 SNEGSKA (reference sequence). This chain's CDR3 is CSAGDRDYGYTF. The CDR3 DNA sequence: TGCAGTGCAGGGGACAGAGACTATGGCTACACCTTC.

This clonotype was found a few times. This chain connects TRBV6-1 to TRBJ2-2; 9 positions agree with TRBD1. Germline V gene data show CDR1 as MNHNS and CDR2 as SASEGT. This CDR3 has 15 amino acids. The junction had 3 bases not matched to a gene; V was cut back by 7 bases and J by 0 bases. The CDR3 here is CASTGTGTNTGELFF. In nucleotides, the CDR3 is TGTGCCAGCACCGGGACAGGGACGAACACCGGGGAGCTGTTTTTT.

The chain recombines TRBV25-1 with TRBJ1-5, with D uncertain. The CDR3 spans 15 residues. Trimming left V 7 bases short and J 3 bases short, with 16 bases between. Germline V CDR1 and CDR2: MGHDK, SYGVNS. The CDR3 spells CASNGVAVSNQPQHF. The CDR3 DNA reads as TGTGCCAGCAATGGGGTGGCAGTTTCCAATCAGCCCCAGCATTTT.

This clonotype was seen a handful of times. This could be a read error, since a much larger clone is one nucleotide away. The chain links TRBV28 to TRBJ2-7, with TRBD1 as a possible D gene (6 bases). Germline lookup yields CDR1 MDHEN and CDR2 SYDVKM. Trimming removed 4 bases at V and 2 bases at J, with 6 bases between. The CDR3 is made up of 12 amino acids. The chain's CDR3 is CASSWTAYEQYF. In DNA, the CDR3 is TGTGCCAGCAGTTGGACAGCCTACGAGCAGTACTTC.

This clonotype occurred a few times. This rearrangement joins TRBV5-1 to TRBJ1-4; D is ambiguous. This CDR3 spans 16 amino acids. Germline lookup yields CDR1 SGHRS and CDR2 YFSETQ. V lost 4 bases and J 3 bases, leaving 16 bases between the germline ends. The CDR3 DNA reads TGCGCCAGCAGCGGCTATCGACCGGGAGCTAATGAAAAACTGTTTTTT. Protein: CASSGYRPGANEKLFF.

This chain joins TRBV11-2 and TRBJ2-5; D not certain. Germline CDR1 and CDR2: SGHAT and FQNNGV. V was clipped by 0 bases and J by 6 bases, with 14 bases between them. The CDR3 runs 15 residues. The CDR3 bases are TGTGCCAGCAGCTTAGACGGCAGATCATTCAAGACCCAGTACTTC. It yields the protein CASSLDGRSFKTQYF.

This clonotype was detected ten times or more. This rearrangement joins TRBV6-1 to TRBJ1-2, with 7 bases identical to TRBD1. Germline V lookup: CDR1 MNHNS, CDR2 SASEGT. The CDR3 is 13 amino acids. J was trimmed by 4 bases and V by 6 bases; bases with no gene match: 5. DNA for the CDR3: TGTGCCAGCAGAGGGGGCGCGGGCTATGGCTACACCTTC. Encoded protein: CASRGGAGYGYTF.

This clonotype was seen a handful of times. The CDR3 nucleotides read TGTGCCAGCTCACCTGATCGGAGGGGGGCCTCGGTGACCCAGTACTTC. Translated, it gives CASSPDRRGASVTQYF. The rearrangement joins TRBV18 to TRBJ2-5; D possibly matches TRBD1 or TRBD2 (6 bases each). CDR1 and CDR2 from the germline V gene are KGHSH and LQKENI. Between the trimmed V and J ends, which lost 3 bases and 7 bases, there was a span of 21 bases. The CDR3 contains 16 residues.

This clonotype was picked up many times. The V and J genes are TRBV10-3 and TRBJ2-2, with TRBD1 matching 12 bases. The germline CDR1 and CDR2 sequences are ENHRY and SYGVKD. Trimming at V came to 7 bases and at J to 6 bases, leaving 15 bases not matched to a gene. CDR3 length: 18 residues. CDR3 coding DNA: TGTGCCATCAAGGGGACAGGGGGCGCATGGATTTATCCCGGGGAGCTGTTTTTT. This encodes CAIKGTGGAWIYPGELFF.

V and J are TRBV6-5 and TRBJ2-7; TRBD2 matches 8 bases. V trimming: 0 bases; J trimming: 2 bases; junction bases outside the gene matches: 6. Germline loops: CDR1 MNHEY, CDR2 SVGAGI. The CDR3 consists of 16 residues. The CDR3 DNA reads TGTGCCAGCAGTTACTCAGCCGCGGGAGGTCCCTACGAGCAGTACTTC. This translates into CASSYSAAGGPYEQYF.

This clonotype was counted a few times. The V and J genes are TRBV25-1 and TRBJ1-1, with 7 nucleotides matching TRBD1. CDR3 length: 13 amino acids. The junction had 8 bases not matched to a gene; V was cut back by 6 bases and J by 7 bases. Per germline, CDR1 MGHDK and CDR2 SYGVNS. The CDR3 region has the DNA TGTGCCAGCAGGACTACAGGGGAAGATGAAGCTTTCTTT. This translates into CASRTTGEDEAFF.

This chain connects TRBV12-5 to TRBJ2-7, with a weak D call TRBD2 (6 bases). This CDR3 has 15 residues. The V end was cut by 3 bases, the J end by 4 bases, with 16 bases between. Germline loops: CDR1 LGHNT, CDR2 FRNRAP. CDR3 amino acids: CASGLGAGPLYEQYF. CDR3 nucleotide sequence: TGTGCTAGTGGTTTAGGTGCGGGACCCCTTTACGAGCAGTACTTC.

The chain combines TRBV6-1 with TRBJ2-5; 9 nucleotides agree with TRBD2. Per the germline V gene, CDR1 is MNHNS and CDR2 is SASEGT. V was clipped by 5 bases and J by 13 bases; unmatched bases: 14. The CDR3 has 14 amino acids. CDR3 residues: CASSMAGGEKPPYF. The CDR3 DNA sequence: TGTGCCAGCAGTATGGCGGGGGGGGAAAAGCCCCCGTACTTC.